This T cell receptor beta chain derives from a study of immune evolution from preneoplasia to lung adenocarcinoma. The CDR3 has 12 amino acids. From germline, CDR1 is SGHDT and CDR2 YYEEEE. V lost 3 bases, J lost 6 bases, and 9 bases lay in between. Method: immunoSEQ multiplex PCR; TCRdb's copy keeps in-frame clones and lacks some. The repertoire holds over a thousand clones, with 84% as singletons. This TCR was recovered from a person in their sixties or seventies with lung adenocarcinoma. Sequencing was performed on FFPE adjacent normal lung tissue. The chain is built from TRBV5-6 and TRBJ2-5; either TRBD1 or TRBD2 may fit D (5 bases each). The CDR3 DNA reads TGTGCCAGCAGCTGGGGGTCGCAGACCCAGTACTTC. It yields the protein CASSWGSQTQYF.